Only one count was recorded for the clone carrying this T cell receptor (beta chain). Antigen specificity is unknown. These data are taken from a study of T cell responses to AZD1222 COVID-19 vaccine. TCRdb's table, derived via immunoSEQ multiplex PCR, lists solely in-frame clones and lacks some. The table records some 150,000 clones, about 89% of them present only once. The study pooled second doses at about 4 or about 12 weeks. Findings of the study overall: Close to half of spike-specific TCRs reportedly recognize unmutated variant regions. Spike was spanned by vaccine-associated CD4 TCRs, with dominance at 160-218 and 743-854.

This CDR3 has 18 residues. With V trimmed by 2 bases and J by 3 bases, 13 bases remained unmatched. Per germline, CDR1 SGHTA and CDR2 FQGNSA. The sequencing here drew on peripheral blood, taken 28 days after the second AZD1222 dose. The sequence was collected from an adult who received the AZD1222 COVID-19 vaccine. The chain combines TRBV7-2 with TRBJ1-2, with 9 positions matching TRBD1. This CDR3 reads CASSLSILSRDRDYGYTF. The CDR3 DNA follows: TGTGCCAGCAGCTTAAGTATCCTTAGCCGGGACAGGGACTATGGCTACACCTTC.